This T cell receptor (beta chain) was obtained from a study of T cells in localized non-small cell lung cancer. Study findings and constraints: A denser population of T cells in blood accompanied longer overall survival. In uninvolved adjacent lung, T cell clonality reached its highest value, exceeding tumor. In adjacent lung, a median roughly 60 of the top 100 tumor clones were found. As only one tumor region underwent sequencing, heterogeneity remains possible.

The CDR3 contains 16 residues. The ends were cut back, 5 bases at V and 0 bases at J, with 16 bases in the middle. CDR1 and CDR2 from the germline V gene are MNHEY and SMNVEV (reference sequence). In regard to this clone: Its antigen is as yet unknown.

Some clones are missing from TCRdb's copy, which holds only in-frame ones; the method was immunoSEQ multiplex PCR. The data hold roughly 20,000 clones, with about 88% observed a single time. Source: peripheral blood, taken before any cancer treatment. This sequence joins TRBV27 and TRBJ1-1, with D possibly being TRBD1 (5 bases). The source of this sequence is a man aged 40-75 years with stage I lung adenocarcinoma. CDR3 nucleotide sequence: TGTGCCAGCAGTCCTCAACCACAGGCCATGAACACTGAAGCTTTCTTT. This translates into CASSPQPQAMNTEAFF.